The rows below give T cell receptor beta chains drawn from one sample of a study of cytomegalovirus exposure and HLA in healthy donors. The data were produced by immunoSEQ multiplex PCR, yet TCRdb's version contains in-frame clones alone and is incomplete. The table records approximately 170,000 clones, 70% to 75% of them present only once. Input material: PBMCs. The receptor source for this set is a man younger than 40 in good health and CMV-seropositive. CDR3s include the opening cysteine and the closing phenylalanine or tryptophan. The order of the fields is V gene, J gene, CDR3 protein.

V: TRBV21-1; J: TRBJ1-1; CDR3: CASKALGTAEAFF
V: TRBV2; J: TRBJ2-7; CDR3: CASNGQVAFYEQYF
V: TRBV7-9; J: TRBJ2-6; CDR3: CASSPVMSSGANVLTF
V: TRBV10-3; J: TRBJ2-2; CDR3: CATSRGRGNTGELFF
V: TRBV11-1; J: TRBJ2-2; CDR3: CASSQAWGAGELFF
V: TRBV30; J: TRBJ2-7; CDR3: CAWSLTGGTYEQYF
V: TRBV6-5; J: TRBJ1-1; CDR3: CASSYSQSTEAFF
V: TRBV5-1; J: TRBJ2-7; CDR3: CASSLGTQWEQYF
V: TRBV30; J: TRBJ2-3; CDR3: CAWSGFGGGTDTQYF
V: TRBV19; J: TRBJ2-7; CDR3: CASTIEAGYEQYF
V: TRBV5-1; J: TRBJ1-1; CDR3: CASSSLEGRAFEAFF
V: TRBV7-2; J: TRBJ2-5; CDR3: CASSLELKTQYF
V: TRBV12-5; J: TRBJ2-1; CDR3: CASGDRGGNEQFF
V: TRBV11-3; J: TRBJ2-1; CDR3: CASSLTYAGTYNEQFF
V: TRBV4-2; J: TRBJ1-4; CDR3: CASSRELDRGRNEKLFF
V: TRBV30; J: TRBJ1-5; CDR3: CAWSLRTGNQPQHF
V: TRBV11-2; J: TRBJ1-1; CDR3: CASSPRTGFNTEAFF
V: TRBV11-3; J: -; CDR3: CASSPGTVSSYEQYF
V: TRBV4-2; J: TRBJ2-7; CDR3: CASSPTPGLAYEQYF
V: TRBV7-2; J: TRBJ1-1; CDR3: CASNRQGGNTEAFF
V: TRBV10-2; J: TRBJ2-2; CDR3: CASSVAAGVGTGELFF
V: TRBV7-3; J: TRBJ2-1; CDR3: CASSPGTSGSGQFF
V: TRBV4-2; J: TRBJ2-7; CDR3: CASSQTGYLPYEQYF
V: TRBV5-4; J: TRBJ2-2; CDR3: CASSRGQSGELFF
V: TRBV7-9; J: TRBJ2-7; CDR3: CASSLDGQGPEQYF
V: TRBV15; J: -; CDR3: CATSRDGGLAYEQYF
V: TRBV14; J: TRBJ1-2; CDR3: CASSQDPRGGYTF
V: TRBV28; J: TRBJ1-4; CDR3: CASSQTGGEKLFF
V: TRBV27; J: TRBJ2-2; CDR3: CASSPRGQSNTGELFF
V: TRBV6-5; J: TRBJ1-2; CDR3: CASSYSQGSGYTF
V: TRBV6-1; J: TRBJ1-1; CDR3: CASSVIDGRGAFF
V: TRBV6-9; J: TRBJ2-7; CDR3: CARPRGTPRRLSEQYF
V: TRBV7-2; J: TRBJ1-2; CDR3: CASSRRESPGYTF
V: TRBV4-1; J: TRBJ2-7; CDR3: CASSQPGHTYEQYF
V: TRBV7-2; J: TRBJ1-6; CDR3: CASSFGREGSPLHF
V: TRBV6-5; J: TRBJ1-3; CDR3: CASKRQELSGNTIYF
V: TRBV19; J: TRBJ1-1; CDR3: CASSIPSRQGIEAFF
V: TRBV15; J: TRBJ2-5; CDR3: CATSKAGGYETQYF
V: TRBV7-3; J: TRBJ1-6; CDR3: CASSPQGPPSYNSPLHF
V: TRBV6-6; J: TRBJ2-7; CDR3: CASEAGAMVEQYF
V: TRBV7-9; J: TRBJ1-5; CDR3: CASTIGQSRPQHF
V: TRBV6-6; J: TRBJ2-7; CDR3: CASSPRQGGRSYEQYF
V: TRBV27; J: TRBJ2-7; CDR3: CASSPPERDLHF
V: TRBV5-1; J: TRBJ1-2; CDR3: CASSLAPGTGNYGYTF
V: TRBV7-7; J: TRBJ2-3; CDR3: CASSLAGEDTQYF
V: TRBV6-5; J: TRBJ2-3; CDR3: CASSRSSGSDTQYF
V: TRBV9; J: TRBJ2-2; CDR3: CASSVAPPAGGGTGELFF
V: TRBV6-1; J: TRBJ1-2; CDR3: CASSEWGGPAGYTF
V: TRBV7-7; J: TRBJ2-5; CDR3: CASSPGGFQETQYF
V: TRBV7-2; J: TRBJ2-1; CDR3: CASSSGQVSEQFF
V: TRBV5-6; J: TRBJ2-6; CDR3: CASSLSGIQNVLTF
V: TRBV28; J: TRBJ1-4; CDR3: CASSQTLTGMGEKLFF
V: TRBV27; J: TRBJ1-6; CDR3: CASSLGSGGNSPLHF
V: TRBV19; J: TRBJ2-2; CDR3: CASTDRGNTGELFF
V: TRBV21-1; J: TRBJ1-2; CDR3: CASSKGAHKYGYTF
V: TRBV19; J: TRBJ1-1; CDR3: CASSPLPGQVNTEAFF
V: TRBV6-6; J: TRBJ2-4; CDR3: CASSSTGTRKNIQYF
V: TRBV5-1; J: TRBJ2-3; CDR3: CASSWAGDDTDTQYF
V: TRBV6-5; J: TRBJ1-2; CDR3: CASSQTGVYGYTF